These T cell receptor beta chains were read from a single sample in a study of patients and donors after allogeneic stem cell transplantation. Each CDR3 protein is one row after TCRdb ran MiXCR on the RT-PCR reads. Of roughly 190,000 distinct CDR3 sequences in the sample, 41% were seen once. Sequencing input: blood, either unsorted or a sorted T cell fraction (not recorded which). Every receptor here comes from a human donor who was either an allogeneic HSCT recipient or a stem cell or donor lymphocyte infusion donor (not recorded which). It is not recorded whose cells these are; they may come from a transplant donor. CDR3s include the opening cysteine and the closing phenylalanine or tryptophan. The D gene is left open where the match is weak. Size is stated for part of the rows, as once, few or many counts, or as a class when the clone is expanded.

TRBJ1-2,-,-,TRBV6-2/TRBV6-3,TGTGCCAGCAGTTATGAGCAGGGAGGCTATGGCTACACCTTC,CASSYEQGGYGYTF
TRBJ1-5,-,-,TRBV4-1,TGCGCCAGCAGCCAAGGGTACGGCCGCAATCAGCCCCAGCATTTT,CASSQGYGRNQPQHF
TRBJ1-5,TRBD1,-,TRBV4-1,TGCGCCAGCAGCCGGACAGGGTTCCTGGAGCCCCAGCATTTT,CASSRTGFLEPQHF
TRBJ1-4,-,-,TRBV12-3/TRBV12-4,TGTGCCAGCAGTTTAAAGCGGAATGAAAAACTGTTTTTT,CASSLKRNEKLFF
TRBJ1-4,-,-,TRBV6-5,TGTGCCAGCAGCCCGTATCAAGCGGGCCTCAATGAAAAACTGTTTTTT,CASSPYQAGLNEKLFF
TRBJ2-1,TRBD2,once,TRBV19,TGTGCCAGCAATTTAGCGGGAGGGCCGACCAATGAGCAGTTCTTC,CASNLAGGPTNEQFF
TRBJ1-2,TRBD1,few,TRBV5-1,TGCGCCAGCAGCTTTGGACAGGGGGCGACCGGCTATGGCTACACCTTC,CASSFGQGATGYGYTF
TRBJ2-7,TRBD1,-,TRBV28,TGTGCCAGCACCCCGACAGGGAGTCCCTACGAGCAGTACTTC,CASTPTGSPYEQYF
TRBJ1-1,-,few,TRBV7-2,TGTGCCAACAGCGCAAATATCATGAACACTGAAGCTTTCTTT,CANSANIMNTEAFF
TRBJ2-7,TRBD2,-,TRBV27,TGTGCCAGCAGTCACACTGTAGCGGGAGGCCCCTACGAGCAGTACTTC,CASSHTVAGGPYEQYF
TRBJ2-1,TRBD2,-,TRBV6-5,TGTGCCAGCAGACCCGGGACTAGCGGGAGAGGAGAGCAGTTCTTC,CASRPGTSGRGEQFF
TRBJ2-5,TRBD1,-,TRBV5-6,TGTGCCAGCAGCCTACCCGACAGGGGTCTGGGGACCCAGTACTTC,CASSLPDRGLGTQYF
TRBJ2-1,TRBD2,-,TRBV5-6,TGTGCCAGCGATTCTAGCGGGAGGCTGCAATACTCCTACAATGAGCAGTTCTTC,CASDSSGRLQYSYNEQFF
TRBJ1-1,-,few,TRBV9,TGTGCCAGCAGCGTACGAGGTTTTCCTGATTTGAACACTGAAGCTTTCTTT,CASSVRGFPDLNTEAFF
TRBJ2-3,TRBD2,-,TRBV7-3,TGTGCCAGCAGCCACCCCAGCGGGGGAAACACAGATACGCAGTATTTT,CASSHPSGGNTDTQYF
TRBJ2-3,TRBD2,few,TRBV20-1,TGCAGTGCTAGAGTTAGCGGGAGCCCAGATACGCAGTATTTT,CSARVSGSPDTQYF
TRBJ1-2,TRBD1,few,TRBV28,TGTGCCACCGGGACAGGGGATAGCTACACCTTC,CATGTGDSYTF
TRBJ1-2,-,few,TRBV6-5,TGTGCCAGCAGTTCTCACAGGTTGGAAGCTTATGGCTACACCTTC,CASSSHRLEAYGYTF
TRBJ1-4,-,few,TRBV7-2,TGTGCCAGCAGCCCCCGGACAGTCGGGGAAAAACTGTTTTTT,CASSPRTVGEKLFF
TRBJ2-5,TRBD1,-,TRBV29-1,TGCAGCGTTCGGGACAGGGGTCTGGAGACCCAGTACTTC,CSVRDRGLETQYF
TRBJ1-3,-,many,TRBV29-1,TGCAGCGTTGAAGGGAGAGCTGGAAACACCATATATTTT,CSVEGRAGNTIYF
TRBJ1-3,-,few,TRBV6-5,TGTGCCACCCAACGACAGATATTCTCTGGAAACACCATATATTTT,CATQRQIFSGNTIYF
TRBJ2-2,-,-,TRBV7-2,TGTGCCAGCAGCGGCCCCGGGGAGCTGTTTTTT,CASSGPGELFF
TRBJ1-1,TRBD1,-,TRBV15,TGTGCCACCAGCAGAGCCGGGACAGTGAACACTGAAGCTTTCTTT,CATSRAGTVNTEAFF
TRBJ2-1,TRBD2,-,TRBV15,TGTGCCACCAGCAGAGCACTAGCGGGGATCTCCTACAATGAGCAGTTCTTC,CATSRALAGISYNEQFF
TRBJ1-1,-,-,TRBV12-3/TRBV12-4,TGTGCCAGCAGTTTACGCCGGCCCGGGAACACTGAAGCTTTCTTT,CASSLRRPGNTEAFF
TRBJ1-3,-,few,TRBV6-6,TGTGCCAGCAGTTACAGCACCGGGACACAAGGAAACACCATATATTTT,CASSYSTGTQGNTIYF
TRBJ2-2,-,-,TRBV6-2/TRBV6-3,TGTGCCAGCGAATGGGGTAACGGGGAGCTGTTTTTT,CASEWGNGELFF
TRBJ1-1,-,-,TRBV15,TGTGCCACCAGCAGAGAAGGGGGGCGCCTGAACACTGAAGCTTTCTTT,CATSREGGRLNTEAFF
TRBJ2-1,-,-,TRBV6-2/TRBV6-3,TGTGCCAGCAGAACCCTCACTGAGCAGTTCTTC,CASRTLTEQFF
TRBJ1-3,-,-,TRBV7-6,TGTGCCAGCAGCTTAGGACCCTCTGGAAACACCATATATTTT,CASSLGPSGNTIYF
TRBJ2-3,TRBD2,-,TRBV15,TGTGCCACCAGCAGAGTACTAGCGGGAGGGCCAGATACGCAGTATTTT,CATSRVLAGGPDTQYF
TRBJ2-7,-,few,TRBV12-3/TRBV12-4,TGTGCCAGCAGTTTGTTCAGGGCTGCGGACGAGCAGTACTTC,CASSLFRAADEQYF
TRBJ1-1,-,-,TRBV6-5,TGTGCCAGCAGCCAGACAGGTCAGGTGGCTTTCTTT,CASSQTGQVAFF
TRBJ1-5,TRBD1,-,TRBV24-1,TGTGCCACCAGTGATTACAGGGGGCGGGGGGATCAGCCCCAGCATTTT,CATSDYRGRGDQPQHF
TRBJ2-3,-,-,TRBV20-1,TGCAGCCCAAGCGGACCCAAGGGAACAGATACGCAGTATTTT,CSPSGPKGTDTQYF
TRBJ1-1,TRBD1,-,TRBV5-1,TGCGCCAGCAGCTTACCACCCGTTGGGACAGGGAACACTGAAGCTTTCTTT,CASSLPPVGTGNTEAFF
TRBJ2-1,TRBD2,-,TRBV9,TGTGCCAGCAGCGTAGCTCGGGGTAGCGGGAACGCCTACAATGAGCAGTTCTTC,CASSVARGSGNAYNEQFF
TRBJ2-2,TRBD2,-,TRBV9,TGTGCCAGCACGGTCGGGGGGAGCGGGGAGCTGTTTTTT,CASTVGGSGELFF
TRBJ2-2,TRBD2,once,TRBV28,TGTGCCAGCATCTGGGGGGGAAACACCGGGGAGCTGTTTTTT,CASIWGGNTGELFF
TRBJ1-1,-,-,TRBV18,TGTGCCAGCTCACCACCAAAGAACACTGAAGCTTTCTTT,CASSPPKNTEAFF
TRBJ1-1,-,-,TRBV10-3,TGTGCCATCAGTGATATGGACGGGAGTGAAGCTTTCTTT,CAISDMDGSEAFF
TRBJ1-1,-,few,TRBV6-5,TGTGCCAGCAGTTACTCCGGGACGGGAAACACTGAAGCTTTCTTT,CASSYSGTGNTEAFF
TRBJ1-2,-,few,TRBV7-9,TGTGCCAGCAGCTCCGGCAACTATGGCTACACCTTC,CASSSGNYGYTF
TRBJ2-2,-,-,TRBV18,TGTGCCAGCTCATCGTTAGCCGGGAGCGTCGGGGAGCTGTTTTTT,CASSSLAGSVGELFF
TRBJ1-1,-,-,TRBV6-5,TGTGCCAGCGCAAGACAGCGGGGCACTGAAGCTTTCTTT,CASARQRGTEAFF
TRBJ1-6,-,-,TRBV5-4,TGTGCCAGCAGCTTGAATAATTCACCCCTCCACTTT,CASSLNNSPLHF
TRBJ2-7,TRBD2,-,TRBV5-1,TGCGCCAGCAGCTTGGAACTAGCGGGAGGCGAGCAGTACTTC,CASSLELAGGEQYF
TRBJ2-7,-,-,TRBV18,TGTGCCAGCTCACACAGTCTAGGACTCACGACCTCCTACGAGCAGTACTTC,CASSHSLGLTTSYEQYF
TRBJ1-2,TRBD1,many,TRBV12-3/TRBV12-4,TGTGCCAGCAGTTTAGCTAGGGACAGGGGGCCAAGGGGCTACACCTTC,CASSLARDRGPRGYTF
TRBJ1-1,-,few,TRBV27,TGTGCCAGCAGCCCCAGAGGGGGTTTCATGAACACTGAAGCTTTCTTT,CASSPRGGFMNTEAFF
TRBJ1-2,-,-,TRBV10-3,TGTGCCATCAGTGTTCTCGACAGAGCTAACTATGGCTACACCTTC,CAISVLDRANYGYTF
TRBJ2-7,TRBD2,-,TRBV5-1,TGCGCCAGCAGCCTAGGACTAGCGGGAGTCTTTTCCTACGAGCAGTACTTC,CASSLGLAGVFSYEQYF
TRBJ1-5,TRBD1,few,TRBV20-1,TGCAGTGCTAGACGGGACAGCCGACTTGATAGCAATCAGCCCCAGCATTTT,CSARRDSRLDSNQPQHF
TRBJ1-2,-,-,TRBV30,TGTGCCTGGAATTTTGAGGACGGCTACACCTTC,CAWNFEDGYTF
TRBJ2-7,-,-,TRBV6-2/TRBV6-3,TGTGCCAGCAGTTCGGATGGGAAGGGGGCCTACGAGCAGTACTTC,CASSSDGKGAYEQYF
TRBJ1-2,-,-,TRBV30,TGTGCCTGGAGTGCTAACCACGGGGCTGGCAACACCTTC,CAWSANHGAGNTF
TRBJ2-3,-,-,TRBV12-3/TRBV12-4,TGTGCCAGCAGTTCGTCAGCGGGCGGGTTCCAAGATACGCAGTATTTT,CASSSSAGGFQDTQYF
TRBJ2-3,TRBD2,-,TRBV15,TGTGCCACCAGCAGATCCCTAGCGGGAGGCGGGGATACGCAGTATTTT,CATSRSLAGGGDTQYF